This T cell receptor beta chain stems from a study of cytomegalovirus exposure and HLA in healthy donors. Overall study context: Among the approximately 410 genotyped donors, less than 85% were placed in the Caucasian-associated ancestry cluster. Study-wide points: Reportedly, TCR beta sequences accurately predicted HLA-A and HLA-B alleles in most subjects. Looking again later, the authors saw that most CMV-associated TCR beta chains seemed HLA-restricted.

This clone showed up just once. Its antigen is unidentified. Per germline, CDR1 SQVTM and CDR2 ANQGSEA. This CDR3 is built from 14 residues. Losses at the gene ends were 4 bases for V and 3 bases for J; bases not matched to a gene: 9. Use of 60 Vbeta and 13 Jbeta primers characterized the PCR. TCRdb's table, derived via immunoSEQ multiplex PCR, lists solely in-frame clones and lacks some. The table has about 70,000 clones, roughly 80% seen once. V is TRBV29-1 and J is TRBJ2-7, with 7 bases that match TRBD1. Sequencing input: PBMCs. The source of this sequence is a girl under 18 in good health and CMV-seropositive. The chain's CDR3 is CSVVDRDRGYEQYF. CDR3 in DNA: TGCAGCGTTGTCGACCGGGACAGAGGCTACGAGCAGTACTTC.